This T cell receptor beta chain is drawn from a study of T cell responses to AZD1222 COVID-19 vaccine. This CDR3 region has 14 residues. V lost 12 bases and J lost 5; bases outside the gene matches: 12. CDR1 and CDR2 (germline): KGHDR, SFDVKD. Second-dose groups at about 4 or about 12 weeks were pooled. Generated by immunoSEQ multiplex PCR, the TCRdb table keeps only in-frame clones and is missing some. The sample holds about 48,000 clones, over 75% seen once. The gene calls are TRBV24-1 and TRBJ2-7; TRBD1 matches at 10 bases. The TCR comes from an adult who received the AZD1222 COVID-19 vaccine. The sample was peripheral blood, taken 28 days after the second AZD1222 dose. The chain's CDR3 is CAQPPGTGEDEQYF. The CDR3 bases are TGTGCCCAACCTCCCGGGACAGGGGAGGACGAGCAGTACTTC.